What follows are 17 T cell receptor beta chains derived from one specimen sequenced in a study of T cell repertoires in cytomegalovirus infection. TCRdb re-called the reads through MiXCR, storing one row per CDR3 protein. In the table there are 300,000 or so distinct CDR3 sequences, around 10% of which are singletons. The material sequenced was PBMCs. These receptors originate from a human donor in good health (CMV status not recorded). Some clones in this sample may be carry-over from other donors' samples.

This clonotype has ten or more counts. The CDR3 region is CARSGGAGYEQFF. Written as DNA, the CDR3 is TGTGCCAGGAGCGGGGGGGCCGGGTATGAGCAGTTCTTC. The genes are TRBV7-9 and TRBJ2-1; 10 bases agree with TRBD2. Germline CDR1 SEHNR, CDR2 FQNEAQ (reference sequence). This CDR3 has 13 residues. The ends lost 9 bases at V and 8 bases at J; junction bases unmatched: 7.

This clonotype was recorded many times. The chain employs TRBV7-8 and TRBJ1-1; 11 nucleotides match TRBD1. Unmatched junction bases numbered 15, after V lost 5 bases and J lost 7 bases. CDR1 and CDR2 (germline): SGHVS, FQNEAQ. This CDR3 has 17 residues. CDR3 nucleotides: TGTGCCAGCAGCCCAAGTGGGGTTTGGACAGGGGGCGGTGAAGCTTTCTTT. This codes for CASSPSGVWTGGGEAFF.

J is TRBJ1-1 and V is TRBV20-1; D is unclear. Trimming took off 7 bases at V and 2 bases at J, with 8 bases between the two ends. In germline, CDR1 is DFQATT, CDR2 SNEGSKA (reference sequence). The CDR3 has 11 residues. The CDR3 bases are TGCAGTGGCCACAGAAACACTGAAGCTTTCTTT. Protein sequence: CSGHRNTEAFF.

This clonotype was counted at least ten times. The CDR3 is CASRTTGPGKFF. CDR3 sequence (DNA): TGTGCCAGCAGGACCACCGGGCCCGGGAAGTTCTTC. The chain couples TRBV28 to TRBJ2-1; D is perhaps TRBD2 (5 bases). CDR1 MDHEN and CDR2 SYDVKM come from the germline V gene. V gave up 6 bases and J gave up 14 bases, with 17 bases separating them. The CDR3 is 12 amino acids.

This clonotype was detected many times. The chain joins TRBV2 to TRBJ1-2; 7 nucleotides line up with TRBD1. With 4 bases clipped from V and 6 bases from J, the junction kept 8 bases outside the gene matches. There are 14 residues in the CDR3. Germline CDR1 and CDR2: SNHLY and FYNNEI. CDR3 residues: CASSGQTGVDGYTF. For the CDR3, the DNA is TGTGCCAGCAGTGGACAAACAGGGGTTGATGGCTACACCTTC.

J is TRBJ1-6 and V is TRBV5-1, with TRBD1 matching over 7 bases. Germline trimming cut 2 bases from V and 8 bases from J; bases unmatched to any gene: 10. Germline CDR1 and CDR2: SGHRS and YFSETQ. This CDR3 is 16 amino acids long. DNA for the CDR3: TGCGCCAGCAGCTTCAACCCGGGACAGAGAGATTCACCCCTCCACTTT. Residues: CASSFNPGQRDSPLHF.

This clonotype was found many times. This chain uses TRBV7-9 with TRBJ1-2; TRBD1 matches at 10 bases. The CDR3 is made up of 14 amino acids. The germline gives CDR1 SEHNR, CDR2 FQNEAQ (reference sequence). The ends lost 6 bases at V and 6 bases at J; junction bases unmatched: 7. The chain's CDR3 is CASSAATGGDGYTF. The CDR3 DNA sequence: TGTGCCAGCAGTGCCGCGACAGGGGGCGATGGCTACACCTTC.

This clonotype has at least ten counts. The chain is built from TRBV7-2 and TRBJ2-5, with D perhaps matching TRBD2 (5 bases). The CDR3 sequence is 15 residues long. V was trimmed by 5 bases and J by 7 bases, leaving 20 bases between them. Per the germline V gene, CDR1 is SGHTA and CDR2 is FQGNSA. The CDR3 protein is CASSLEDRPAGTQYF. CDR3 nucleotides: TGTGCCAGCAGCCTTGAGGACCGCCCCGCGGGGACCCAGTACTTC.

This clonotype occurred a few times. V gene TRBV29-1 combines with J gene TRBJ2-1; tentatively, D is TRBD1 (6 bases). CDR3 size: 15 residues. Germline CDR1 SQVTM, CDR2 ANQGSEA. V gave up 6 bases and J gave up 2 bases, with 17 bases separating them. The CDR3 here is CSVVLLDSAYNEQFF. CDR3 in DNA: TGCAGCGTAGTACTCCTGGACAGTGCCTACAATGAGCAGTTCTTC.

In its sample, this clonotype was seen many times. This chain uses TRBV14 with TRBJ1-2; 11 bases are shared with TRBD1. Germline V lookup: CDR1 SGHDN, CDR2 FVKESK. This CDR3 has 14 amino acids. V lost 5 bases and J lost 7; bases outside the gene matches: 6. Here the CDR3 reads CASSRTGGGRGYTF. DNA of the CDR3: TGTGCCAGCAGCAGGACAGGGGGCGGTCGTGGCTACACCTTC. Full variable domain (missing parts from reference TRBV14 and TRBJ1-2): EAGVTQFPSHSVIEKGQTVTLRCDPISGHDNLYWYRRVMGKEIKFLLHFVKESKQDESGMPNNRFLAERTGGTYSTLKVQPAELEDSGVYFCASSRTGGGRGYTFGSGTRLTVV.

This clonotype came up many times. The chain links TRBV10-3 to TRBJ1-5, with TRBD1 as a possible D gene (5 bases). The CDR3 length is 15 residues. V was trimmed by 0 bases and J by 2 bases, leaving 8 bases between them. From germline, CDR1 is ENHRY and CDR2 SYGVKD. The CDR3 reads CAISESGVGNQPQHF. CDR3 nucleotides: TGTGCCATCAGTGAGTCAGGGGTCGGCAATCAGCCCCAGCATTTT.

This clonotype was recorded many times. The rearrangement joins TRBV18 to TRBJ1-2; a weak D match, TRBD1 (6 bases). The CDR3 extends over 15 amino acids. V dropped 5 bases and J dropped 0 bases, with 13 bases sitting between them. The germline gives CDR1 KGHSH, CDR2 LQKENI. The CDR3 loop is CASSSSQGANYGYTF. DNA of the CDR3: TGTGCCAGCTCATCTTCACAGGGAGCTAACTATGGCTACACCTTC. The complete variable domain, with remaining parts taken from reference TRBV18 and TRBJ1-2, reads NAGVMQNPRHLVRRRGQEARLRCSPMKGHSHVYWYRQLPEEGLKFMVYLQKENIIDESGMPKERFSAEFPKEGPSILRIQQVVRGDSAAYFCASSSSQGANYGYTFGSGTRLTVV.

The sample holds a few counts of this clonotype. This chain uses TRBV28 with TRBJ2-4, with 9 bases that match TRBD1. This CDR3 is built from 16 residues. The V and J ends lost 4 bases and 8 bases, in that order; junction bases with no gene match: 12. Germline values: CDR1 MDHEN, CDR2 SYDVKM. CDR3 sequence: CASSSSGTGRRDIQYF. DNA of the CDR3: TGTGCCAGCAGTTCCTCCGGGACAGGGAGGAGGGACATTCAGTACTTC.

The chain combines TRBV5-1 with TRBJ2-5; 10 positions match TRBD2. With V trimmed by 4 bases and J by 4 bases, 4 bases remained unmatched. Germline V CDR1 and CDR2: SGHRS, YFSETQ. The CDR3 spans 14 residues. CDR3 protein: CASSAAGGRETQYF. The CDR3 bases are TGCGCCAGCAGCGCAGCGGGGGGGCGAGAGACCCAGTACTTC. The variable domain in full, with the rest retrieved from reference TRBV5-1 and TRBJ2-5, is KAGVTQTPRYLIKTRGQQVTLSCSPISGHRSVSWYQQTPGQGLQFLFEYFSETQRNKGNFPGRFSGRQFSNSRSEMNVSTLELGDSALYLCASSAAGGRETQYFGPGTRLLVL.

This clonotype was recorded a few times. The CDR3 DNA follows: TGCAGCGTTGGGACTGCAAACACCGGGGAGCTGTTTTTT. Translated, it gives CSVGTANTGELFF. The chain links TRBV29-1 to TRBJ2-2; D perhaps matches TRBD2 (5 bases). The V gene lost 4 bases and the J gene lost 2 bases, with 8 bases spanning the gap. The CDR3 loop spans 13 amino acids. CDR1 is SQVTM, CDR2 ANQGSEA, per germline.

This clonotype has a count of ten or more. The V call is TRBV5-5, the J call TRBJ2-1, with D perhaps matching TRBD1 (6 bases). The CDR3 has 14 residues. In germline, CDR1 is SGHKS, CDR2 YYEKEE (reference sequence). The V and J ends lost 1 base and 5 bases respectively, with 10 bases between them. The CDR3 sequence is CASSLLGAHNEQFF. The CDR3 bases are TGTGCCAGCAGCTTGCTGGGGGCACACAATGAGCAGTTCTTC. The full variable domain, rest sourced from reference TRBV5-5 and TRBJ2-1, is DAGVTQSPTHLIKTRGQQVTLRCSPISGHKSVSWYQQVLGQGPQFIFQYYEKEERGRGNFPDRFSARQFPNYSSELNVNALLLGDSALYLCASSLLGAHNEQFFGPGTRLTVL.

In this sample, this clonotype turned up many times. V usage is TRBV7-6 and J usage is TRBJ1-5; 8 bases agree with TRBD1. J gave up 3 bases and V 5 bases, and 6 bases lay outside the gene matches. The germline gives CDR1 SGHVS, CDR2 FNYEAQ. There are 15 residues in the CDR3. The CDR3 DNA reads TGTGCCAGCAGCCGTGGACAGGGAGTCAATCAGCCCCAGCATTTT. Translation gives CASSRGQGVNQPQHF.